Here is one T cell receptor (beta chain) with its context. Its antigen is unknown. This specimen belongs to a study of T-cell memory formation after mild COVID-19. The V segment lost 2 bases and the J segment 6 bases; nucleotides outside the gene matches: 7. This CDR3 comprises 16 residues. Germline loops: CDR1 MNHEY, CDR2 SVGEGT. Researchers used 5'RACE with constant-segment primers to make TCR alpha and TCR beta cDNA libraries that carry sample barcodes and UMIs. MiXCR, applied by TCRdb to the 5' RACE reads, yields one record per CDR3 protein. The sample includes 200,000 to 250,000 distinct CDR3 sequences, 8% to 10% of them seen just once. General study findings and limits: Later expanders leaned CD4+, whereas clones that contracted between day 15 and 85 were balanced CD4/CD8. Cross-reactive memory appears to have joined, as suggested by some responding clones showing up in pre-infection memory.

The clonotype comes from a man between 18 and 29 years old who had mild COVID-19 (a few samples of this study predate the infection). Cell type and time point are not known. The sample consisted of PBMCs or a T cell subset sorted from them (not recorded which). The J gene is TRBJ2-3, the V gene TRBV6-2 or TRBV6-3; 11 positions match TRBD1. CDR3 sequence (DNA): TGTGCCAGCAGTTACGGGGGACAGGGGGAGGTGGATACGCAGTATTTT. Its translation is CASSYGGQGEVDTQYF.